This is a list of T cell receptor beta chains from one sample in a study of blood T cell repertoires in COVID-19. This table comes from immunoSEQ multiplex PCR, and its TCRdb copy is limited to in-frame clones, with some not included. The data show some 140,000 clones, around 88% seen once. The sequenced sample was peripheral blood. The receptor source for this set is a woman in her forties or fifties who had recovered from COVID-19. Each CDR3 is given with its conserved first and last residue. Part of the rows lack a size; the others show once, few, many or a class for expanded clones.

j_gene	abundance	v_gene	CDR3aa
TRBJ2-7	.	TRBV6-6	CASRNSDRAWVGQYF
TRBJ2-7	.	TRBV5-4	CASSSTRESHEQYF
TRBJ2-1	.	TRBV27	CASSVSAEGTNEQFF
TRBJ2-5	.	TRBV29-1	CSVEGQSQETQYF
TRBJ2-5	.	TRBV9	CASSVGTYQETQYF
TRBJ1-1	.	TRBV9	CASSQGQNTEAFF
TRBJ2-7	.	TRBV24-1	CATSDDQPGRNEQYF
TRBJ2-3	.	TRBV7-6	CASSFSVASGASTDTQYF
TRBJ1-5	.	TRBV19	CASSARGGANSNQPQHF
TRBJ1-2	once	TRBV6-5	CASRSQIFDGYTF
TRBJ2-7	.	TRBV5-1	CASSLSPQAYEQYF
TRBJ1-2	once	TRBV19	CASSDQGVGDYGYTF
TRBJ1-1	few	TRBV15	CATSQSFDTEAFF
TRBJ2-3	.	TRBV10-3	CATKHRTSTDTQYF
TRBJ1-1	.	TRBV5-1	CASSLKQGASAEAFF
TRBJ1-2	.	TRBV9	CASSVDGGSDYGYTF
TRBJ2-4	.	TRBV15	CATSRDSSYPVYF
TRBJ2-4	.	TRBV11-3	CASSLVRGRNIQYF
TRBJ1-4	.	TRBV5-1	CASRPGQVSGKLFF
TRBJ2-7	.	TRBV5-1	CASSSLSGRLQYYSYEQYF
TRBJ2-1	.	TRBV5-8	CASTIEGLALNEQFF
TRBJ1-1	.	TRBV19	CASSMVAGANTEAFF
TRBJ1-1	once	TRBV19	CASSGQVYAEAFF
TRBJ1-2	.	TRBV15	CATSRGGQGVDYGYTF
TRBJ2-7	.	TRBV3-1/TRBV3-2	CASSHLAGQSSYEQYF
TRBJ1-2	.	TRBV10-3	CAISEGGQYYGYTF
TRBJ2-7	once	TRBV10-2	CASSEQSSYEQYF
TRBJ2-2	.	TRBV29-1	CSAQWDKNTGELFF
TRBJ2-7	.	TRBV11-2	CASNPGHRSYEQYF
TRBJ2-7	.	TRBV2	CASTRDSSPIEQYF
TRBJ1-2	.	TRBV7-8	CASSWDREGMGGYTF
TRBJ1-6	.	TRBV28	CASSLARRQRSSYNSPLHF
TRBJ2-3	.	TRBV3-1/TRBV3-2	CASSRGTSADTQYF
TRBJ2-7	.	TRBV19	CASKKTSGKTYEQYF
TRBJ1-2	.	TRBV2	CASSGQTANYGYTF
TRBJ1-3	once	TRBV19	CASSPGTASGNTIYF
TRBJ1-3	.	TRBV9	CASSAQRAGNTIYF
TRBJ1-1	.	TRBV6-5	CASSYIMTGGNTEAFF